The next 10 T cell receptor beta chains were all read from a single sample in a study of T cell responses to AZD1222 COVID-19 vaccine. Some clones are missing from TCRdb's copy, which holds only in-frame ones; the method was immunoSEQ multiplex PCR. This table has 150,000 or so clones, roughly 90% appearing once. The sample in question was peripheral blood, obtained on day 0 of MenACWY control vaccination. These receptor sequences come from an adult in good health.

The V and J genes are TRBV11-3 and TRBJ2-7; D unclear. Germline V gene data show CDR1 as SGHNT and CDR2 as YENEEA. V was shortened by 1 base and J by 7 bases, with 11 bases between the two germline ends. The CDR3 contains 13 residues. As DNA, the CDR3 is TGTGCCAGCAGCTTAGTAAGGTTGGGAGAGCAGTACTTC. Its protein product is CASSLVRLGEQYF.

V gene TRBV30 combines with J gene TRBJ1-2; 7 bases align to TRBD1. From germline, CDR1 is GTSNPN and CDR2 SVGIG (reference sequence). J was trimmed by 5 bases and V by 1 base; bases with no gene match: 4. The CDR3 contains 13 residues. The CDR3 sequence is CAWSEETGYGYTF. The CDR3 nucleotides read TGTGCCTGGAGTGAGGAGACAGGGTATGGCTACACCTTC.

This CDR3 is CSVAAPDTQYF. The CDR3 DNA reads as TGCAGCGTTGCGGCTCCGGATACGCAGTATTTT. The chain joins TRBV29-1 to TRBJ2-3; D is ambiguous. Trimming left V 4 bases short and J 6 bases short, with 8 bases between. Germline-derived CDR1 and CDR2 are SQVTM and ANQGSEA. CDR3 size: 11 residues.

The J gene is TRBJ1-1, the V gene TRBV27; maybe TRBD1 (5 bases). Germline loops: CDR1 MNHEY, CDR2 SMNVEV (reference sequence). This CDR3 region has 14 residues. Trimming shortened V by 8 bases and J by 4 bases, and 17 bases separated the two germline ends. CDR3 sequence: CASGKWAGGTEAFF. Written as DNA, the CDR3 is TGTGCCAGCGGAAAGTGGGCGGGGGGCACTGAAGCTTTCTTT.

V is TRBV18 and J is TRBJ1-3; 9 bases align to TRBD1. J was trimmed by 2 bases and V by 3 bases; bases with no gene match: 14. This CDR3 has 19 residues. The V gene's germline CDR1 is KGHSH and CDR2 LQKENI. CDR3 DNA: TGTGCCAGCTCACCCGTCCCGGGACAGGGAAGAGGGACTGGAAACACCATATATTTT. Translating gives CASSPVPGQGRGTGNTIYF.

The CDR3, as DNA: TGTGCCAGTAGTATAGCGGGGTACAATGAGCAGTTCTTC. It yields the protein CASSIAGYNEQFF. The chain uses TRBV19 and TRBJ2-1, with D possibly TRBD2 on 5 matching bases. The CDR3 extends over 13 amino acids. Trimming took 1 base from V and 4 from J, leaving 5 bases between them. Germline V gives CDR1 LNHDA, CDR2 SQIVND (reference sequence).

The chain couples TRBV7-8 to TRBJ2-1, with TRBD2 matching over 7 bases. Germline values: CDR1 SGHVS, CDR2 FQNEAQ. CDR3 length equals 19 residues. V shed 4 bases and J 0 bases; nucleotides not matched to a gene: 15. CDR3 region: CASSYEFGGYSNSYNEQFF. CDR3 DNA sequence: TGTGCCAGCAGCTACGAGTTCGGGGGGTACTCCAACTCCTACAATGAGCAGTTCTTC.

This chain joins TRBV6-5 and TRBJ2-7, with D possibly being TRBD1 or TRBD2 (5 bases each). Germline V CDR1 and CDR2: MNHEY, SVGAGI. The length of the CDR3 is 13 residues. With 9 bases removed from V and 5 bases from J, the gap between germline ends came to 17 bases. The CDR3 is CASVNSGTHEQYF. Written as DNA, the CDR3 is TGTGCCAGTGTTAACTCCGGGACCCACGAGCAGTACTTC.

The chain joins TRBV2 to TRBJ2-5; 13 nucleotides match TRBD2. This CDR3 is built from 18 residues. Germline CDR1 and CDR2: SNHLY and FYNNEI. V dropped 7 bases and J dropped 5; count of bases not matched to a gene: 16. The CDR3 reads CASTRAGTSGVYGETQYF. DNA for the CDR3: TGTGCCAGCACCCGCGCCGGGACTAGCGGGGTGTACGGGGAGACCCAGTACTTC.

This clone has only one observation. This sequence joins TRBV2 and TRBJ2-7; 9 bases agree with TRBD1. CDR3 length equals 12 residues. V shed 4 bases, J shed 5 bases, and the junction held 0 bases outside the gene matches. Germline V gives CDR1 SNHLY, CDR2 FYNNEI. CDR3 sequence: CASSGDRDEQYF. The CDR3 bases are TGTGCCAGCAGTGGGGACAGGGACGAGCAGTACTTC.